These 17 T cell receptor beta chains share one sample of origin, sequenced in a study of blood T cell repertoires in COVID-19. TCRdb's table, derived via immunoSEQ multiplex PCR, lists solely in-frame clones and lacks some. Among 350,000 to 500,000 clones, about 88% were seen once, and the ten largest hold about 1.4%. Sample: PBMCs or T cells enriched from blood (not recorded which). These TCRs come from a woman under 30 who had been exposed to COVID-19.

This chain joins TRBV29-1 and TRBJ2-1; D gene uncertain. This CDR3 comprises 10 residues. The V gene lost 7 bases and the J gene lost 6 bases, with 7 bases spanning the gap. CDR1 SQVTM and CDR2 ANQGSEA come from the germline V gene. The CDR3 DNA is TGCAGCGCGCCGGGCAATGAGCAGTTCTTC. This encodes CSAPGNEQFF.

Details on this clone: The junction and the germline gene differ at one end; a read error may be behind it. The CDR3 loop reads CASSPAGGGTGETQYF. DNA for the CDR3: TGTGCTAGCAGCCCCGCTGGTGGGGGCACGGGGGAGACCCAGTACTTC. The V gene is TRBV7-7, the J gene TRBJ2-5; TRBD1 might be the D (6 bases). Germline loops: CDR1 SSHAT, CDR2 FNYEAQ (reference sequence). This CDR3 has 16 amino acids.

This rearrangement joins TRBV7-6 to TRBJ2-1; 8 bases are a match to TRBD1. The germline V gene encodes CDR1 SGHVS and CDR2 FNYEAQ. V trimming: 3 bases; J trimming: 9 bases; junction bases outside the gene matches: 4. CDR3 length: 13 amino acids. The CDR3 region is CASSLGGTGEQFF. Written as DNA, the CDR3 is TGTGCCAGCAGCTTGGGCGGGACAGGTGAGCAGTTCTTC.

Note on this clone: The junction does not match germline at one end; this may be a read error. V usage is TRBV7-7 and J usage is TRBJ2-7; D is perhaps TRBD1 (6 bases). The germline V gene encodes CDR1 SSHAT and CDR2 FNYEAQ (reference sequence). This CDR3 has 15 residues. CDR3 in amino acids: CASSLGGQTRYEQYF. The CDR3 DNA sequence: TGTGCTAGCAGCTTAGGAGGACAGACACGCTACGAGCAGTACTTC.

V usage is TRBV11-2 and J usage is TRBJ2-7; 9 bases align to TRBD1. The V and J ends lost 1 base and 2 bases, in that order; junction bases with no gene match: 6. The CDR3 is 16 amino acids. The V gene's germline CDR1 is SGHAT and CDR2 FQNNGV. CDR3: CASSLGNRGPTYEQYF. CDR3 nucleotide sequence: TGTGCCAGCAGCTTAGGGAACAGGGGGCCTACCTACGAGCAGTACTTC.

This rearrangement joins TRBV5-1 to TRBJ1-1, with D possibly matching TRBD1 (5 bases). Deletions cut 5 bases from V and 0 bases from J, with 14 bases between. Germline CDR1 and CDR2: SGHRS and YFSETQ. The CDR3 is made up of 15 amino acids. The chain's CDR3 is CASRVWTSMNTEAFF. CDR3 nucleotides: TGCGCCAGCAGGGTATGGACATCTATGAACACTGAAGCTTTCTTT.

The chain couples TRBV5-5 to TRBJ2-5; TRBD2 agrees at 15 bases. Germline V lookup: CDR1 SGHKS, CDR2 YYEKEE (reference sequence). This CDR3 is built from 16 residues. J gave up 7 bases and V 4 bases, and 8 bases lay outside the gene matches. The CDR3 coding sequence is TGTGCCAGCAGCCCCGGACTAGCGGGAGGGTCCGGGACCCAGTACTTC. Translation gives CASSPGLAGGSGTQYF.

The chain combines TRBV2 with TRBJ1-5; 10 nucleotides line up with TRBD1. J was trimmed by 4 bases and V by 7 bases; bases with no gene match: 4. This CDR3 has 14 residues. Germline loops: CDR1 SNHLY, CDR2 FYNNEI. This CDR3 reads CASTRTGGNQPQHF. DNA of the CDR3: TGTGCCAGCACCCGGACAGGGGGAAATCAGCCCCAGCATTTT.

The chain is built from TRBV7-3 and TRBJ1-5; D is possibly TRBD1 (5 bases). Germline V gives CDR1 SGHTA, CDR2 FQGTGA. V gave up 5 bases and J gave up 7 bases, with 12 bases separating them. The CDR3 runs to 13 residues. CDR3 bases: TGTGCCAGCAGCCGGACGGGGGGGCAGCCCCAGCATTTT. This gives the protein CASSRTGGQPQHF.

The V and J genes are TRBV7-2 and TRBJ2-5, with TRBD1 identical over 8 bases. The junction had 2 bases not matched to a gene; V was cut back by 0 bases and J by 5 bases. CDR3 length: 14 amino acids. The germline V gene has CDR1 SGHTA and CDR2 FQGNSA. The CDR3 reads CASSLADRGETQYF. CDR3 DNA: TGTGCCAGCAGCTTAGCCGACAGGGGCGAGACCCAGTACTTC.

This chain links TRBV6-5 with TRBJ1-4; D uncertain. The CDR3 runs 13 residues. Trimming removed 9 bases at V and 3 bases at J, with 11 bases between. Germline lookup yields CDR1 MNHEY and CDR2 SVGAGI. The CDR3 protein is CASGGWANEKLFF. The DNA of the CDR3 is TGTGCCAGTGGAGGTTGGGCTAATGAAAAACTGTTTTTT.

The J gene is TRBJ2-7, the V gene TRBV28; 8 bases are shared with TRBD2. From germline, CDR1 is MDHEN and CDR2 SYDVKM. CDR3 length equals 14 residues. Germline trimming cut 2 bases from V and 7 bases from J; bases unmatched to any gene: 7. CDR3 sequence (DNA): TGTGCCAGCAGTTTAATTACGGGGGGGCTTGAGCAGTACTTC. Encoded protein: CASSLITGGLEQYF.

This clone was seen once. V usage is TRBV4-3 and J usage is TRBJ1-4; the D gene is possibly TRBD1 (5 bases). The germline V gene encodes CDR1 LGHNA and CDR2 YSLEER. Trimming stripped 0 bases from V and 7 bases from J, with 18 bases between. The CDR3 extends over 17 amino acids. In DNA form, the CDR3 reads TGCGCCAGCAGCCAAGAGGCGAGACGAACAGGTGGTGAAAAACTGTTTTTT. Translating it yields CASSQEARRTGGEKLFF.

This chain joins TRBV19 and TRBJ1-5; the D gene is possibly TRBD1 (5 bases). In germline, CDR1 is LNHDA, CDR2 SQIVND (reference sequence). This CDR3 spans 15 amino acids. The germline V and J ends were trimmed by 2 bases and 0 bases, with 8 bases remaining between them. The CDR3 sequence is CASSIWGDSNQPQHF. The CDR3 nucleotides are TGTGCCAGTAGTATATGGGGGGATAGCAATCAGCCCCAGCATTTT. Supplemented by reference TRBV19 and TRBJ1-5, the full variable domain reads DGGITQSPKYLFRKEGQNVTLSCEQNLNHDAMYWYRQDPGQGLRLIYYSQIVNDFQKGDIAEGYSVSREKKESFPLTVTSAQKNPTAFYLCASSIWGDSNQPQHFGDGTRLSIL.

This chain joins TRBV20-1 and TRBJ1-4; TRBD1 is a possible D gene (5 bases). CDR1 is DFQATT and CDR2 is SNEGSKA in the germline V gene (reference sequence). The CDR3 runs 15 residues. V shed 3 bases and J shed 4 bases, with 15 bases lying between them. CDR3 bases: TGCAGTGCTAGTGGTTGGAGACAGCTTAATGAAAAACTGTTTTTT. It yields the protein CSASGWRQLNEKLFF.

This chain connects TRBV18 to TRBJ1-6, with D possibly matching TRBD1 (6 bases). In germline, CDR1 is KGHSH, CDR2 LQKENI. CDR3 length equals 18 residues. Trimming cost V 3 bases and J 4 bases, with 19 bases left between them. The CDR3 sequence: CASSPLPIGQSYNSPLHF. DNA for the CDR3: TGTGCCAGCTCACCCCTTCCCATTGGACAGAGTTATAATTCACCCCTCCACTTT.

The CDR3 DNA follows: TGTGCCAGCAGCTTACAGGGGATCTACACAGATACGCAGTATTTT. Protein sequence: CASSLQGIYTDTQYF. The V and J genes are TRBV7-8 and TRBJ2-3; a possible D gene is TRBD1 (6 bases). The CDR3 totals 15 residues. Germline CDR1 and CDR2: SGHVS and FQNEAQ. Trimming removed 2 bases from V and 2 bases from J, with 11 bases in between.